This T cell receptor beta chain was obtained from a study of T cells in Graves' hyperthyroidism and ophthalmopathy. Study-level information: Peripheral blood sampling occurred at initial diagnosis, before any treatment.

A single count supports this clonotype. Researchers amplified the TCR beta CDR3 regions from RNA transcripts. TCR CDR3 regions were first amplified by RT-PCR with HTBI primers. TCRdb re-called the multiplex PCR reads through MiXCR, storing one row per CDR3 protein. The data hold 350,000 to 400,000 distinct CDR3 sequences, with just under 15% observed a single time. V was shortened by 4 bases and J by 4 bases, with 13 bases between the two germline ends. CDR1 is DFQATT, CDR2 SNEGSKA, per germline (reference sequence). This CDR3 region has 14 residues. Across 18 months, stable Graves' hyperthyroidism was marked by no progression to ophthalmopathy. Aged 18 to 65, the patients had hyperthyroidism that was newly diagnosed and had lasted under 2 months. The study left out patients who had uncontrolled infection, other autoimmune disease, pregnancy or lactation.

The sequence was obtained from a woman aged 30 to 39 with Graves' hyperthyroidism. Source material: blood. V and J are TRBV20-1 and TRBJ2-2; D possibly uses TRBD1 or TRBD2 (5 bases each). The CDR3 nucleotides are TGCAGTGCTAAATCTTCCGGGACCACCGGGGAGCTGTTTTTT. It translates to CSAKSSGTTGELFF.